This entry lists 27 T cell receptor beta chains sequenced from one sample in a study of cytomegalovirus exposure and HLA in healthy donors. 13 Jbeta primers and 60 Vbeta primers were used for the PCR. Some clones are missing from TCRdb's copy, which holds only in-frame ones; the method was immunoSEQ multiplex PCR. The sample contains roughly 79,000 clones, roughly 74% of which appear only once. The sample comprised PBMCs. These TCRs come from a woman aged 45-59 years in good health and CMV-seropositive.

The chain employs TRBV29-1 and TRBJ1-2; D is unresolved. Germline CDR1 and CDR2: SQVTM and ANQGSEA. The CDR3 runs 11 residues. Trimming pared 4 bases from V and 5 bases from J, leaving 8 bases between. This chain's CDR3 is CSVVEMYGYTF. The CDR3 region has the DNA TGCAGCGTTGTGGAGATGTATGGCTACACCTTC.

This chain uses TRBV6-1 with TRBJ2-2, with TRBD1 matching over 7 bases. V lost 4 bases, J lost 4 bases, and 6 bases stayed unmatched. The CDR3 covers 15 residues. Germline CDR1 and CDR2: MNHNS and SASEGT. CDR3 in amino acids: CASSALQGSTGELFF. The CDR3 nucleotides are TGTGCCAGCAGTGCACTACAGGGGAGCACCGGGGAGCTGTTTTTT.

In this sample, this clone turned up a few times. This chain joins TRBV10-1 and TRBJ2-1; D might be TRBD2 (6 bases). This CDR3 contains 18 residues. Germline V gene lookup returns CDR1 WNHNN and CDR2 SYGVQD (reference sequence). V was pared by 5 bases and J by 2 bases, with 22 bases between. The CDR3 DNA follows: TGCGCCAGCAGTCCAGGGACTTCCCATCTTGGGCCCTACAATGAGCAGTTCTTC. Translation: CASSPGTSHLGPYNEQFF.

The chain employs TRBV27 and TRBJ2-7; D is unclear. CDR3 length: 14 amino acids. The V end lost 3 bases, the J end lost 2 bases, and 11 bases lay between the germline ends. The V gene's germline CDR1 is MNHEY and CDR2 SMNVEV (reference sequence). DNA for the CDR3: TGTGCCAGCAGTTTCTTGGGCAGTACCTACGAGCAGTACTTC. The encoded protein is CASSFLGSTYEQYF.

The chain uses TRBV27 and TRBJ2-2; 10 nucleotides agree with TRBD1. The CDR3 consists of 17 residues. The trim removed 5 bases at V and 1 base at J, leaving 7 bases unmatched. Germline V CDR1 and CDR2: MNHEY, SMNVEV (reference sequence). The CDR3 here is CASSPTGGPMNTGELFF. CDR3 coding DNA: TGTGCCAGCAGTCCGACAGGGGGCCCTATGAACACCGGGGAGCTGTTTTTT.

About this clone: The sample carries other DNA sequences with the same CDR3. The rearrangement uses TRBV30 and TRBJ1-2; D ambiguous. CDR1 is GTSNPN, CDR2 SVGIG, per germline (reference sequence). This CDR3 contains 12 residues. Trimming took off 0 bases at V and 3 bases at J, with 5 bases between the two ends. The CDR3 nucleotides are TGTGCCTGGAGTGTACCGGACTATGGCTACACCTTC. It encodes CAWSVPDYGYTF.

The rearrangement links TRBV2 to TRBJ2-7; no reliable D call. The germline V gene has CDR1 SNHLY and CDR2 FYNNEI. This CDR3 has 15 amino acids. The V gene lost 5 bases and the J gene lost 3 bases, with 17 bases spanning the gap. The CDR3, as DNA: TGTGCCAGCAGTCTCCGGGTTAGCCTGATCTACGAGCAGTACTTC. Translation gives CASSLRVSLIYEQYF.

This clone was detected a few times. CDR3 nucleotide sequence: TGTGCCAGCAGCTTGGGATTAGAAAAGTTCTTC. This codes for CASSLGLEKFF. The chain uses TRBV5-4 and TRBJ2-1; the D is unclear. This CDR3 is 11 amino acids long. CDR1 is SGHNT and CDR2 is YYREEE in the germline V gene (reference sequence). Trimming left V 0 bases short and J 14 bases short, with 9 bases between.

This clone was detected only a few times. The genes are TRBV6-5 and TRBJ2-3; TRBD1 matches 7 bases. This CDR3 spans 15 amino acids. The germline V gene encodes CDR1 MNHEY and CDR2 SVGAGI. V shed 6 bases and J 2 bases; nucleotides not matched to a gene: 8. The CDR3 is CASSLGQDHTDTQYF. The CDR3 region has the DNA TGTGCCAGCAGCCTAGGACAGGATCACACAGATACGCAGTATTTT.

The CDR3 reads CASSELPSGQETQYF. DNA for the CDR3: TGTGCCAGCAGTGAACTGCCTAGCGGCCAAGAGACCCAGTACTTC. The V and J genes are TRBV2 and TRBJ2-5, with 7 bases matching TRBD2. V gave up 2 bases and J gave up 1 base; unmatched junction bases: 4. Germline V gene data show CDR1 as SNHLY and CDR2 as FYNNEI. The CDR3 totals 15 residues.

The table lists this clone with a few counts. CDR3 bases: TGTGCCAGCTCACCCGACCCGGGGTCCCCAGAGACCCAGTACTTC. It codes for CASSPDPGSPETQYF. The V call is TRBV18, the J call TRBJ2-5; possibly TRBD2 for D (5 bases). The length of the CDR3 is 15 residues. Trimming shortened V by 3 bases and J by 4 bases, and 15 bases separated the two germline ends. CDR1 is KGHSH and CDR2 is LQKENI in the germline V gene.

The gene calls are TRBV14 and TRBJ1-2; 7 bases fit TRBD1. The CDR3 runs to 14 residues. Germline V lookup: CDR1 SGHDN, CDR2 FVKESK. V was clipped by 4 bases and J by 7 bases; unmatched bases: 9. CDR3 nucleotides: TGTGCCAGCAGCCTAGGGGAGACAGGGTCTGGCTACACCTTC. The encoded protein is CASSLGETGSGYTF.

This chain links TRBV11-2 with TRBJ1-4, with 9 bases fitting TRBD1. V was pared by 2 bases and J by 7 bases, with 5 bases of the junction left unmatched. This CDR3 has 15 amino acids. Germline V gives CDR1 SGHAT, CDR2 FQNNGV. The DNA of the CDR3 is TGTGCCAGCAGCTTATCGACAGGGGGGAGTGAAAAACTGTTTTTT. Amino acid sequence: CASSLSTGGSEKLFF.

This sequence joins TRBV28 and TRBJ2-7, with 7 bases fitting TRBD2. The CDR3 loop spans 13 amino acids. Trimming cost V 6 bases and J 5 bases; bases outside gene matches: 7. CDR1 and CDR2 from the germline V gene are MDHEN and SYDVKM. The CDR3 is CASSPTGGNEQYF. The CDR3 region has the DNA TGTGCCAGCAGCCCGACGGGGGGTAACGAGCAGTACTTC.

The genes are TRBV7-9 and TRBJ2-3; D is unclear. V dropped 5 bases and J dropped 0 bases, with 3 bases sitting between them. CDR3 length: 12 residues. Per the germline V gene, CDR1 is SEHNR and CDR2 is FQNEAQ (reference sequence). The CDR3 sequence: CASSPSTDTQYF. DNA for the CDR3: TGTGCCAGCAGCCCGAGCACAGATACGCAGTATTTT.

Concerning this clone itself: Different DNA sequences within this sample yield the same CDR3. CDR3 in amino acids: CASSELTGYSNQPQHF. For the CDR3, the DNA is TGTGCCAGCAGTGAGTTGACAGGGTATAGCAATCAGCCCCAGCATTTT. The rearrangement uses TRBV6-1 and TRBJ1-5, with 7 positions matching TRBD1. V lost 3 bases, J lost 0 bases, and 5 bases stayed unmatched. The CDR3 spans 16 residues. Per the germline V gene, CDR1 is MNHNS and CDR2 is SASEGT.

V is TRBV19 and J is TRBJ1-4, with a tentative D call TRBD1 (5 bases). Germline CDR1 LNHDA, CDR2 SQIVND (reference sequence). The CDR3 loop spans 15 amino acids. Trimming stripped 11 bases from V and 4 bases from J, with 20 bases between. The CDR3 nucleotides read TGTGCCTCCCAAGGGTGGGGCAGACTTAATGAAAAACTGTTTTTT. Protein: CASQGWGRLNEKLFF.

This clone was counted between two and nine times. V and J are TRBV5-6 and TRBJ2-3; 14 positions match TRBD2. The germline CDR1 and CDR2 sequences are SGHDT and YYEEEE. The junction had 7 bases not matched to a gene; V was cut back by 4 bases and J by 0 bases. This CDR3 has 18 residues. DNA for the CDR3: TGTGCCAGCAGCATCGGACTAGCGGGAGGCCCTAGCACAGATACGCAGTATTTT. This translates into CASSIGLAGGPSTDTQYF.

The chain has TRBV6-5 and TRBJ1-2, with TRBD1 identical over 7 bases. CDR3 length: 15 amino acids. V lost 5 bases to trimming and J lost 0 bases; unmatched junction nucleotides: 6. Per the germline V gene, CDR1 is MNHEY and CDR2 is SVGAGI. As DNA, the CDR3 is TGTGCCAGCAGTCAGGACAGGAAAGCTAACTATGGCTACACCTTC. Translating it yields CASSQDRKANYGYTF.

This clone was recorded once. This sample also contains other DNA sequences that code for the same CDR3. The rearrangement links TRBV5-1 to TRBJ2-1; D possibly corresponds to TRBD2 (6 bases). The CDR3 sequence is 15 residues long. Germline loops: CDR1 SGHRS, CDR2 YFSETQ. V lost 2 bases and J lost 0, with 9 bases in between. The chain's CDR3 is CASSFSGSSYNEQFF. The CDR3 DNA reads as TGCGCCAGCAGCTTTAGCGGTAGCTCCTACAATGAGCAGTTCTTC.

V is TRBV29-1 and J is TRBJ1-2, with D hard to call. In germline, CDR1 is SQVTM, CDR2 ANQGSEA. Trimming took off 5 bases at V and 8 bases at J, with 15 bases between the two ends. The CDR3 extends over 12 amino acids. The CDR3 DNA follows: TGCAGCGTTCAATGGGCAGGAGGCGGCTACACCTTC. It yields the protein CSVQWAGGGYTF. The whole variable domain, remainder taken from reference TRBV29-1 and TRBJ1-2, is SAVISQKPSRDICQRGTSLTIQCQVDSQVTMMFWYRQQPGQSLTLIATANQGSEATYESGFVIDKFPISRPNLTFSTLTVSNMSPEDSSIYLCSVQWAGGGYTFGSGTRLTVV.

This chain links TRBV15 with TRBJ1-1; 7 nucleotides agree with TRBD1. The germline CDR1 and CDR2 sequences are LNHNV and YYDKDF (reference sequence). The trim removed 0 bases at V and 10 bases at J, leaving 8 bases unmatched. CDR3 length equals 14 residues. The CDR3 loop is CATSREGQDYGAFF. In DNA form, the CDR3 reads TGTGCCACCAGCAGAGAAGGACAGGACTACGGAGCTTTCTTT. Together with reference TRBV15 and TRBJ1-1, the CDR3 gives the full variable domain: DAMVIQNPRYQVTQFGKPVTLSCSQTLNHNVMYWYQQKSSQAPKLLFHYYDKDFNNEADTPDNFQSRRPNTSFCFLDIRSPGLGDTAMYLCATSREGQDYGAFFGQGTRLTVV.

The V gene is TRBV2, the J gene TRBJ1-2; D unresolved. This CDR3 has 12 residues. Trimming left V 6 bases short and J 6 bases short, with 11 bases between. CDR1 and CDR2 from the germline V gene are SNHLY and FYNNEI. CDR3 loop: CASSRTADGYTF. For the CDR3, the DNA is TGTGCCAGCAGCCGAACTGCTGATGGCTACACCTTC.

The chain carries TRBV5-6 and TRBJ2-1, with TRBD2 matching 13 bases. J was trimmed by 2 bases and V by 3 bases; bases with no gene match: 5. Germline CDR1 and CDR2: SGHDT and YYEEEE. The CDR3 covers 17 residues. Here the CDR3 reads CASSWRGLAGPYNEQFF. The CDR3, as DNA: TGTGCCAGCAGCTGGCGGGGACTAGCGGGGCCCTACAATGAGCAGTTCTTC.

J is TRBJ2-3 and V is TRBV29-1; 8 bases agree with TRBD2. The junction had 5 bases not matched to a gene; V was cut back by 0 bases and J by 3 bases. The CDR3 loop spans 15 amino acids. The germline V gene encodes CDR1 SQVTM and CDR2 ANQGSEA. The CDR3 reads CSVEEGLALTDTQYF. The CDR3 DNA reads as TGCAGCGTTGAAGAAGGACTAGCTTTGACAGATACGCAGTATTTT.

This chain joins TRBV14 and TRBJ2-3; 8 bases line up with TRBD1. CDR3 length: 15 amino acids. Germline V lookup: CDR1 SGHDN, CDR2 FVKESK. V shed 4 bases and J 1 base; nucleotides not matched to a gene: 4. CDR3 bases: TGTGCCAGCAGCCGACCGGGACAGGGCACAGATACGCAGTATTTT. It is translated as CASSRPGQGTDTQYF.

The CDR3 DNA reads as TGTGCCAGCAGGCGGGGACAGGGCCCGTACGAGCAGTACTTC. Encoded protein: CASRRGQGPYEQYF. The rearrangement joins TRBV13 to TRBJ2-7, with 9 bases matching TRBD1. V gave up 6 bases and J gave up 4 bases; unmatched junction bases: 7. Per the germline V gene, CDR1 is PRHDT and CDR2 is FYEKMQ (reference sequence). The CDR3 spans 14 residues.